Below, 17 T cell receptor beta chains from the same sample are listed, as sequenced in a study of post-analysis software for immune sequencing data. Findings and limits, study-wide: Patients had higher frequencies than controls of roughly 5 TRBV segments, including TRBV5-6, TRBV5-1 and TRBV20-1.

Which antigens these TCRs recognize remains unknown. cDNA libraries for TCR beta contained unique molecular identifiers. TCRdb independently ran MiXCR on the PCR reads; one entry per CDR3 protein. The repertoire has some 690,000 distinct CDR3 sequences, more than 50% of them found once; the top ten carry approximately 10%. Material: blood. The receptor source for this set is a girl aged 2 to 10 with multiple sclerosis.

The chain links TRBV3-1 to TRBJ2-1; 13 bases map to TRBD2. The DNA end is more similar to TRBJ2-7, so the J call may be wrong. This CDR3 has 18 amino acids. Germline CDR1 reads LGHDT; CDR2 reads YNNKEL (reference sequence). CDR3 DNA: TGTGCCAGCAGCCAAGAGCCCAGACTAGCGGGAGGTATCGATGAGCAGTACTTC. Translation: CASSQEPRLAGGIDEQYF.

The chain is built from TRBV20-1 and TRBJ2-7; D gene unclear. The germline V gene encodes CDR1 DFQATT and CDR2 SNEGSKA (reference sequence). The germline V and J ends were trimmed by 4 bases and 3 bases, with 13 bases remaining between them. The CDR3 has 13 residues. For the CDR3, the DNA is TGCAGTGCTACCACCAGTTTAAACTACGAGCAGTACTTC. This translates into CSATTSLNYEQYF.

The chain employs TRBV6-6 and TRBJ2-1; 7 bases agree with TRBD1. J lost 8 bases, V lost 7 bases, and 2 bases had no gene match. Germline CDR1 reads MNHNY; CDR2 reads SVGAGI (reference sequence). The CDR3 extends over 11 amino acids. This CDR3 is CASKQGYEQFF. The CDR3 nucleotides are TGTGCCAGCAAACAGGGGTATGAGCAGTTCTTC.

This clonotype was recorded once. This chain connects TRBV28 to TRBJ1-5; unclear D gene. CDR3 length: 16 residues. V lost 2 bases, J lost 0 bases, and 11 bases lay in between. The germline CDR1 and CDR2 sequences are MDHEN and SYDVKM. The CDR3 sequence is CASSLGGLYSNQPQHF. The CDR3 nucleotides are TGTGCCAGCAGTTTAGGAGGGCTTTATAGCAATCAGCCCCAGCATTTT. The full variable domain, rest sourced from reference TRBV28 and TRBJ1-5, is DVKVTQSSRYLVKRTGEKVFLECVQDMDHENMFWYRQDPGLGLRLIYFSYDVKMKEKGDIPEGYSVSREKKERFSLILESASTNQTSMYLCASSLGGLYSNQPQHFGDGTRLSIL.

The chain couples TRBV6-2 or TRBV6-3 to TRBJ2-7, with D hard to call. The V gene lost 6 bases and the J gene lost 5 bases, with 11 bases spanning the gap. CDR1 and CDR2 (germline): MNHEY, SVGEGT. This CDR3 is built from 12 residues. CDR3 sequence: CASRNSMDEQYF. CDR3 nucleotide sequence: TGTGCCAGCAGGAACTCGATGGACGAGCAGTACTTC.

In its sample, this clonotype was seen a few times. This chain uses TRBV19 with TRBJ2-4, with 7 bases aligning to TRBD1. The CDR3 runs to 13 residues. J lost 4 bases, V lost 5 bases, and 2 bases had no gene match. Per the germline V gene, CDR1 is LNHDA and CDR2 is SQIVND (reference sequence). The CDR3 DNA sequence: TGTGCCAGTAGTGAGGGACAGAAAAACATTCAGTACTTC. As protein: CASSEGQKNIQYF. Using reference TRBV19 and TRBJ2-4 for the parts outside the CDR3, the full variable domain is DGGITQSPKYLFRKEGQNVTLSCEQNLNHDAMYWYRQDPGQGLRLIYYSQIVNDFQKGDIAEGYSVSREKKESFPLTVTSAQKNPTAFYLCASSEGQKNIQYFGAGTRLSVL.

This chain connects TRBV6-2 or TRBV6-3 to TRBJ2-3; D might be TRBD1 (6 bases). This CDR3 contains 15 residues. Germline CDR1 reads MNHEY; CDR2 reads SVGEGT. V was cut by 6 bases and J by 4 bases, with 17 bases left in between. The CDR3 spells CASRDRPPAPDTQYF. CDR3 sequence (DNA): TGTGCCAGCAGAGACAGGCCCCCTGCACCAGATACGCAGTATTTT.

To note about this clonotype: The junction differs from germline at one of its ends, possibly a read error. The chain combines TRBV25-1 with TRBJ1-6; D gene uncertain. The CDR3 spans 15 residues. CDR1 is MGHDK, CDR2 SYGVNS, per germline. The CDR3 spells CASSEPLRGNTPLHF. CDR3 bases: TGTGCCAGCAGTGAACCCCTCCGGGGTAATACACCCCTCCACTTT. The variable domain in full, completed from reference TRBV25-1 and TRBJ1-6, reads EADIYQTPRYLVIGTGKKITLECSQTMGHDKMYWYQQDPGMELHLIHYSYGVNSTEKGDLSSESTVSRIRTEHFPLTLESARPSHTSQYLCASSEPLRGNTPLHFGNGTRLTVT.

This chain joins TRBV20-1 and TRBJ2-7, with D perhaps matching TRBD1 or TRBD2 (5 bases each). Judging by the DNA end, TRBJ2-5 fits better; the J call may be wrong. CDR1 and CDR2 from the germline V gene are DFQATT and SNEGSKA (reference sequence). This CDR3 region has 12 residues. The CDR3 spells CSAGTALETQYF. The CDR3 DNA reads TGCAGTGCGGGGACCGCTCTTGAGACCCAGTACTTC.

The V and J genes are TRBV7-9 and TRBJ1-1; D is ambiguous. The CDR3 length is 15 residues. The germline V gene has CDR1 SEHNR and CDR2 FQNEAQ (reference sequence). Trimming cost V 6 bases and J 2 bases, with 16 bases left between them. The CDR3 is CASREMGRFNTEAFF. CDR3 sequence (DNA): TGTGCCAGCAGAGAGATGGGGAGATTCAACACTGAAGCTTTCTTT.

This clonotype showed up just a few times. This chain uses TRBV7-2 with TRBJ2-5; 7 positions match TRBD2. Germline values: CDR1 SGHTA, CDR2 FQGNSA. Trimming at V came to 0 bases and at J to 3 bases, leaving 7 bases not matched to a gene. The CDR3 has 16 amino acids. CDR3 nucleotide sequence: TGTGCCAGCAGCTTAGCCGGCCTAGCGGTTGAAGAGACCCAGTACTTC. As protein: CASSLAGLAVEETQYF.

This clonotype was seen once. The V and J genes are TRBV12-3 or TRBV12-4 and TRBJ2-3; TRBD2 matches 7 bases. Germline trimming cut 5 bases from V and 3 bases from J; bases unmatched to any gene: 11. This CDR3 has 16 residues. The CDR3 spells CASSAVGGKKTDTQYF. The CDR3 DNA reads TGTGCCAGCAGTGCCGTCGGGGGGAAGAAAACAGATACGCAGTATTTT.

The genes are TRBV6-5 and TRBJ2-1, with 7 bases identical to TRBD2. Germline V gene sequence: CDR1 MNHEY, CDR2 SVGAGI. Trimming removed 2 bases from V and 8 bases from J; junction bases left unmatched: 12. CDR3 length equals 16 residues. Here the CDR3 reads CASSYVASLRGDEQFF. DNA for the CDR3: TGTGCCAGCAGTTACGTGGCCTCCCTACGGGGGGATGAGCAGTTCTTC.

J is TRBJ2-7 and V is TRBV20-1; 11 nucleotides match TRBD2. The J segment lost 4 bases and the V segment lost 3 bases, leaving 8 bases of the junction unmatched. The CDR3 spans 15 residues. Germline V gives CDR1 DFQATT, CDR2 SNEGSKA (reference sequence). CDR3 coding DNA: TGCAGTGCTAGTCCTACTAGCGGGGGTAATTACGAGCAGTACTTC. Its translation is CSASPTSGGNYEQYF.

This clonotype was detected only a few times. The genes are TRBV29-1 and TRBJ2-3; no definite D call. Deletions cut 6 bases from V and 0 bases from J, with 10 bases between. CDR1 and CDR2 from the germline V gene are SQVTM and ANQGSEA. The CDR3 runs to 13 residues. The CDR3 region has the DNA TGCAGCGTGTCCTTCCCGAGCACAGATACGCAGTATTTT. This translates into CSVSFPSTDTQYF.

The chain couples TRBV6-6 to TRBJ1-1, with 7 bases matching TRBD1. This CDR3 spans 14 amino acids. Germline V gene sequence: CDR1 MNHNY, CDR2 SVGAGI (reference sequence). V was clipped by 6 bases and J by 3 bases; unmatched bases: 7. The DNA for the CDR3 is TGTGCCAGCAGGAACAGGGGCGGCGACACTGAAGCTTTCTTT. Translating gives CASRNRGGDTEAFF.

The chain uses TRBV7-8 and TRBJ2-3; tentatively, D is TRBD1 or TRBD2 (7 bases each). The length of the CDR3 is 16 residues. Germline-derived CDR1 and CDR2 are SGHVS and FQNEAQ. Trimming cost V 1 base and J 2 bases, with 13 bases left between them. The CDR3 sequence is CASSLVGGTDTDTQYF. For the CDR3, the DNA is TGTGCCAGCAGCTTAGTGGGGGGGACAGACACAGATACGCAGTATTTT.